Following are 8 T cell receptor beta chains from one sample sequenced in a study of PD-1 blockade in mismatch repair-deficient tumors (dated 2017 in TCRdb). This specimen's time point label, per the study, means: archival surgical resection tumor tissue. Library preparation used the immunoSEQ multiplex PCR assay. The table comes from immuneACCESS by way of TCRdb, which keeps in-frame sequences with V and J called. Part of the clones is missing from these tables; in studies checked, under half for an unresolved V gene and the rest for unknown reasons. Counted in this sample were around 3,600 clones; roughly 79% of them appeared once. Approximately 7% of the sample belongs to the ten largest clones. This sample comprised primary tumor tissue, obtained from a patient treated with pembrolizumab. These TCRs come from an adult with mismatch repair-deficient cancer.

The gene calls are TRBV4-2 and TRBJ1-5, with D uncertain. Deletions cut 2 bases from V and 0 bases from J, with 17 bases between. The CDR3 is made up of 18 amino acids. CDR1 LGHNA and CDR2 YNFKEQ come from the germline V gene. The CDR3 reads CASSQLWSVGNSNQPQHF. The CDR3 coding sequence is TGTGCCAGCAGCCAATTATGGTCAGTCGGGAATAGCAATCAGCCCCAGCATTTT.

The chain employs TRBV19 and TRBJ1-1; TRBD1 might be the D (6 bases). This CDR3 comprises 14 residues. Trimming stripped 3 bases from V and 3 bases from J, with 11 bases between. The germline CDR1 and CDR2 sequences are LNHDA and SQIVND (reference sequence). The CDR3 DNA reads TGTGCCAGTAGTATTGGGGACATCTACACTGAAGCTTTCTTT. This encodes CASSIGDIYTEAFF.

The rearrangement uses TRBV29-1 and TRBJ2-1, with 8 bases identical to TRBD2. Germline CDR1 is SQVTM and CDR2 is ANQGSEA. This CDR3 contains 14 residues. The CDR3 DNA follows: TGCGGCGGGCACCCCGGGACTAGTTACAATGAGCAGTTCTTC. The encoded protein is CGGHPGTSYNEQFF.

A few counts support this clone. The V gene is TRBV29-1, the J gene TRBJ1-1, with D unclear. With 3 bases removed from V and 4 bases from J, the gap between germline ends came to 6 bases. Per the germline V gene, CDR1 is SQVTM and CDR2 is ANQGSEA. The CDR3 totals 11 residues. CDR3 sequence reads: CSVDSTTEAFF. CDR3 DNA sequence: TGCAGCGTTGATTCTACCACTGAAGCTTTCTTT.

The chain combines TRBV2 with TRBJ1-1, with TRBD1 identical over 7 bases. CDR1 is SNHLY, CDR2 FYNNEI, per germline. There are 12 residues in the CDR3. The V and J ends lost 7 bases and 5 bases, in that order; junction bases with no gene match: 4. The chain's CDR3 is CASINRGTEAFF. The CDR3 DNA follows: TGTGCCAGCATTAACAGGGGTACTGAAGCTTTCTTT. The full variable domain, rest sourced from reference TRBV2 and TRBJ1-1, is EPEVTQTPSHQVTQMGQEVILRCVPISNHLYFYWYRQILGQKVEFLVSFYNNEISEKSEIFDDQFSVERPDGSNFTLKIRSTKLEDSAMYFCASINRGTEAFFGQGTRLTVV.

The rearrangement joins TRBV5-4 to TRBJ2-7, with 10 positions matching TRBD1. The CDR3 consists of 16 residues. The V and J ends lost 0 bases and 6 bases, in that order; junction bases with no gene match: 9. From germline, CDR1 is SGHNT and CDR2 YYREEE (reference sequence). CDR3 in amino acids: CASSLARQGALGEQYF. The CDR3, as DNA: TGTGCCAGCAGCTTGGCAAGACAGGGGGCGCTCGGCGAGCAGTACTTC.

The chain is built from TRBV12-5 and TRBJ2-7; the match to TRBD1 covers 10 bases. Germline V gives CDR1 LGHNT, CDR2 FRNRAP. The junction had 9 bases not matched to a gene; V was cut back by 0 bases and J by 1 base. The CDR3 spans 18 residues. Here the CDR3 DNA reads TGTGCTAGTGGTTTGGTCATCCTGGACAGGGGGAAATCCTACGAGCAGTACTTC. It is translated as CASGLVILDRGKSYEQYF.

The CDR3 spells CAWSVGLGTGYNSPLHF. CDR3 bases: TGTGCCTGGAGTGTGGGCCTAGGGACAGGGTATAATTCACCCCTCCACTTT. This rearrangement joins TRBV30 to TRBJ1-6, with 9 bases matching TRBD1. From germline, CDR1 is GTSNPN and CDR2 SVGIG (reference sequence). This CDR3 has 17 amino acids. V shed 0 bases, J shed 4 bases, and the junction held 7 bases outside the gene matches.